The rows below give T cell receptor beta chains drawn from one sample of a study of CD8+CD57+ T cells in acquired aplastic anemia. In TCRdb, the reads were re-called with MiXCR into one record per CDR3 protein. The repertoire holds under 200,000 distinct CDR3 sequences, with about three fifths as singletons. Specimen: sorted CD4+, CD8+, or CD8+CD57+ T cells (not recorded which) from PBMCs. These receptors were taken from a human donor with severe aplastic anemia or a healthy control (not recorded which). CDR3s include the opening cysteine and the closing phenylalanine or tryptophan. A D gene is named only where the DNA matches it firmly. Rows may omit the clone size; those that give it use once, few, many or a size class.

cdr3_aa cdr3_nt d_call j_call clone_size v_call
CSASGRVGTEAFF TGCAGTGCTAGTGGGAGGGTAGGAACTGAAGCTTTCTTT . TRBJ1-1 . TRBV20-1
CASSFAVSYERYF TGTGCCAGCAGTTTTGCAGTATCCTACGAGCGGTACTTC . TRBJ2-7 . TRBV7-9
CSAPEAGNNYNEQFF TGCAGTGCACCCGAGGCAGGTAACAATTACAATGAGCAGTTCTTC . TRBJ2-1 many TRBV20-1
CASRGRLGFMNTEAFF TGTGCCAGCAGGGGACGACTCGGATTCATGAACACTGAAGCTTTCTTT . TRBJ1-1 . TRBV6-5
CASSQELGGEQFF TGTGCCAGCAGCCAAGAGCTAGGGGGTGAGCAGTTCTTC . TRBJ2-1 . TRBV2
CASSLNRLAGGSRAYEQYF TGTGCCAGCAGTCTCAACAGACTAGCGGGAGGTTCCCGAGCCTACGAGCAGTACTTC TRBD2 TRBJ2-7 . TRBV12-3/TRBV12-4
CASSSRTSHLGIQYF TGTGCCAGTAGTTCCCGGACTAGCCACCTGGGCATTCAGTACTTC TRBD2 TRBJ2-4 . TRBV19
CAASDPGQGKLFF TGTGCCGCCAGTGATCCCGGACAGGGGAAACTGTTTTTT TRBD1 TRBJ1-4 . TRBV24-1
CSAQHRVRGGNEQFF TGCAGTGCCCAACACAGGGTAAGAGGGGGCAATGAGCAGTTCTTC . TRBJ2-1 . TRBV20-1
CASSVQPGQETQYF TGTGCCAGCAGCGTACAGCCAGGGCAAGAGACCCAGTACTTC . TRBJ2-5 . TRBV9
CASSPTLSVTDTQYF TGTGCCAGCAGCCCTACCCTCTCAGTTACAGATACGCAGTATTTT . TRBJ2-3 . TRBV5-5
CASSLVRQGASYGYTF TGTGCCAGCAGCTTAGTAAGACAGGGGGCGAGCTATGGCTACACCTTC TRBD1 TRBJ1-2 . TRBV7-6
CASSIQGGGTHTDTQYF TGTGCCAGTAGTATCCAAGGCGGGGGGACCCACACAGATACGCAGTATTTT TRBD2 TRBJ2-3 . TRBV19
CASSEYRETSGTEAFF TGTGCCAGCAGTGAATATCGGGAGACGTCTGGGACTGAAGCTTTCTTT . TRBJ1-1 . TRBV25-1
CASSLRGSLNTEAFF TGTGCCAGCAGTTTAAGAGGCAGCTTGAACACTGAAGCTTTCTTT . TRBJ1-1 few TRBV12-3/TRBV12-4
CASNSGGRFTEAFF TGTGCCAGCAACTCAGGGGGCAGGTTCACTGAAGCTTTCTTT TRBD1 TRBJ1-1 . TRBV6-2/TRBV6-3
CSGGQGYEQYF TGCAGCGGAGGACAGGGCTACGAGCAGTACTTC TRBD1 TRBJ2-7 . TRBV29-1
CASSLVTGDDQPQHF TGTGCCAGCAGCTTGGTTACAGGGGACGATCAGCCCCAGCATTTT TRBD1 TRBJ1-5 . TRBV5-5
CASSIFSGPREQFF TGTGCCAGTAGTATTTTCTCGGGTCCCAGAGAGCAGTTCTTC . TRBJ2-1 few TRBV19
CASSLAISGGTGEQFF TGTGCCAGCAGCTTAGCAATTAGCGGGGGGACGGGCGAGCAGTTCTTC TRBD2 TRBJ2-1 . TRBV7-9
CASSSTQPKGPGGYTF TGTGCCAGCAGCTCTACTCAACCCAAGGGACCTGGTGGCTACACCTTC . TRBJ1-2 . TRBV7-9
CASSQPGGQARGYGYTF TGTGCCAGCAGCCAACCCGGCGGACAGGCCCGCGGCTATGGCTACACCTTC TRBD1 TRBJ1-2 . TRBV7-9
CASSQRQRTALDEQFF TGTGCCAGCAGCCAACGACAGCGAACAGCCCTAGATGAGCAGTTCTTC . TRBJ2-1 once TRBV14
CASSAGTSDRGEQFF TGTGCCAGCAGCGCCGGGACTAGCGATAGGGGGGAGCAGTTCTTC TRBD2 TRBJ2-1 . TRBV9
CASSPSVGTKERGTQYF TGTGCCAGCAGCCCTTCGGTAGGGACTAAAGAGAGAGGGACCCAGTACTTC TRBD2 TRBJ2-5 many TRBV12-3/TRBV12-4
CASTGSSFYGYTF TGTGCCAGCACCGGTTCCTCTTTCTATGGCTACACCTTC . TRBJ1-2 once TRBV2
CATSHGQAGQPQHF TGTGCCACCAGCCACGGACAGGCTGGTCAGCCCCAGCATTTT TRBD1 TRBJ1-5 . TRBV24-1